The TCR beta chain described here comes from a study of blood T cell repertoires in COVID-19. About the research overall: From the United States, Italy and Spain came samples of acute and convalescent COVID-19. Sources were T cells, B-cell-depleted T cells, or PBMCs; the material itself was cDNA or gDNA.

As handled by the study authors: Amplification of reference gene primers was used by the study to estimate nucleated cell counts. Produced via immunoSEQ multiplex PCR; TCRdb's table is partial and in-frame only. V and J calls and clone size are as listed in that table; D and trimming were resolved from the DNA. The sample yields fewer than 250,000 clones, around nine tenths seen once. The CDR3 contains 12 residues. Trimming left V 0 bases short and J 9 bases short, with 9 bases between. CDR1 is SGHVS, CDR2 FQNEAQ, per germline. The clonotype originates from a man aged 40-49 years with acute or convalescent COVID-19. The source material was peripheral blood. The chain combines TRBV7-8 with TRBJ2-7; possibly TRBD2 for D (5 bases). The CDR3 DNA sequence: TGTGCCAGCAGCTTAGCGGTCCGGGGGCAGTACTTC. This gives the protein CASSLAVRGQYF.